The clone carrying this T cell receptor (beta chain) was recorded many times. Its antigen is not identified. Unique molecular identifier tags were affixed to discrete cDNA molecules. Each CDR3 protein is one row after TCRdb ran MiXCR on the 5' RACE reads. The top ten clones hold around 4.5% of a sample with approximately 45,000 distinct CDR3 sequences, around 7% of them seen once. V dropped 2 bases and J dropped 1 base, with 8 bases sitting between them. The CDR3 is 13 amino acids. CDR1 and CDR2 (germline): DFQATT, SNEGSKA (reference sequence). The entry originates in a study of early T cells in non-severe SARS-CoV-2 infection. Turning to the study itself: Whole-blood bulk RNA, unsorted, was sequenced, and chains were unpaired. Study findings and constraints: VDJdb matching skewed toward anti-spike CD8 responses, missing private and CD4 specificities.

V is TRBV20-1 and J is TRBJ1-1, with D uncertain. This sequence was found in an adult who was a healthcare worker with PCR-confirmed SARS-CoV-2 infection or an uninfected control (not recorded which). Sequencing used whole blood. In DNA form, the CDR3 reads TGCAGTGCTAGACGTACGGGGAACACTGAAGCTTTCTTT. This codes for CSARRTGNTEAFF.